The 26 T cell receptor beta chains given below trace back to one sample, sequenced in a study of blood T cell repertoires in COVID-19. Here immunoSEQ multiplex PCR was the method, and the copy in TCRdb shows in-frame clones only, minus some. The sample consists of approximately 70,000 clones, around nine tenths of them appearing once. Sequencing was done on a sample of peripheral blood. The receptors here all came from a woman aged 45-60 years with COVID-19, enrolled during active disease.

This clone was seen only once. The rearrangement links TRBV7-6 to TRBJ1-5; D perhaps matches TRBD1 (5 bases). This CDR3 has 16 residues. The V gene's germline CDR1 is SGHVS and CDR2 FNYEAQ. V was trimmed by 1 base and J by 2 bases, leaving 12 bases between them. The CDR3 protein is CASSLGPSGGNQPQHF. CDR3 sequence (DNA): TGTGCCAGCAGCTTAGGGCCGTCGGGGGGCAATCAGCCCCAGCATTTT.

This clone was seen only a few times. The rearrangement joins TRBV10-1 to TRBJ2-5; D is possibly TRBD2 (6 bases). V lost 3 bases and J 2 bases, leaving 10 bases between the germline ends. This CDR3 is 14 amino acids long. Per the germline V gene, CDR1 is WNHNN and CDR2 is SYGVQD (reference sequence). The DNA for the CDR3 is TGCGCCAGCAGTGAATCAGCGGGTCAAGAGACCCAGTACTTC. Protein sequence: CASSESAGQETQYF.

The V and J genes are TRBV5-4 and TRBJ2-4, with 16 bases aligning to TRBD2. J lost 8 bases, V lost 4 bases, and 6 bases had no gene match. The germline V gene has CDR1 SGHNT and CDR2 YYREEE (reference sequence). The CDR3 contains 16 residues. The CDR3: CASSGGTSGRVDIQYF. CDR3 DNA sequence: TGTGCCAGCAGCGGAGGGACTAGCGGGAGGGTGGACATTCAGTACTTC.

This chain uses TRBV7-9 with TRBJ2-1; 7 bases agree with TRBD2. Germline V gene lookup returns CDR1 SEHNR and CDR2 FQNEAQ (reference sequence). Trimming at V came to 2 bases and at J to 2 bases, leaving 3 bases not matched to a gene. CDR3 length: 15 residues. CDR3 nucleotides: TGTGCCAGCAGCTTACGGGAGGCCCCCTACAATGAGCAGTTCTTC. This sequence encodes CASSLREAPYNEQFF.

The V and J genes are TRBV12-3 or TRBV12-4 and TRBJ2-4; perhaps TRBD1 as D (6 bases). Trimming took 5 bases from V and 15 from J, leaving 17 bases between them. The CDR3 is made up of 12 amino acids. The CDR3 loop reads CASSGQQLSLYF. CDR3 coding DNA: TGTGCCAGCAGTGGACAGCAACTGAGTCTGTACTTC.

The chain couples TRBV7-9 to TRBJ2-7; 7 nucleotides line up with TRBD1. Germline CDR1 reads SEHNR; CDR2 reads FQNEAQ (reference sequence). The J segment lost 3 bases and the V segment lost 5 bases, leaving 4 bases of the junction unmatched. The CDR3 covers 13 residues. The CDR3 DNA reads as TGTGCCAGCAGCCGGGACAGATACTACGAGCAGTACTTC. Amino acid sequence: CASSRDRYYEQYF.

The V call is TRBV5-1, the J call TRBJ1-4; D possibly corresponds to TRBD1 (5 bases). The length of the CDR3 is 14 residues. The V gene lost 5 bases and the J gene lost 3 bases, with 11 bases spanning the gap. CDR1 and CDR2 (germline): SGHRS, YFSETQ. As DNA, the CDR3 is TGCGCCAGCAGTGTATCAGGGCCTAATGAAAAACTGTTTTTT. It translates to CASSVSGPNEKLFF.

The chain joins TRBV2 to TRBJ1-5; perhaps TRBD1 as D (5 bases). The CDR3 loop spans 14 amino acids. V lost 5 bases and J lost 4, with 12 bases in between. Germline CDR1 SNHLY, CDR2 FYNNEI. The CDR3 nucleotides read TGTGCCAGCAGTATCGGGGGGGGGAATCAGCCCCAGCATTTT. As protein: CASSIGGGNQPQHF.

The V call is TRBV5-4, the J call TRBJ1-1; 7 bases fit TRBD1. V dropped 7 bases and J dropped 8; count of bases not matched to a gene: 14. This CDR3 comprises 14 residues. The germline CDR1 and CDR2 sequences are SGHNT and YYREEE (reference sequence). CDR3 in amino acids: CASSPTGRGREAFF. The CDR3, as DNA: TGTGCCAGCTCTCCTACCGGGAGGGGGCGAGAAGCTTTCTTT. The entire variable domain, with the rest obtained from reference TRBV5-4 and TRBJ1-1, is as follows: ETGVTQSPTHLIKTRGQQVTLRCSSQSGHNTVSWYQQALGQGPQFIFQYYREEENGRGNFPPRFSGLQFPNYSSELNVNALELDDSALYLCASSPTGRGREAFFGQGTRLTVV.

The rearrangement joins TRBV4-1 to TRBJ1-1, with a weak D call TRBD1 (5 bases). Trimming pared 1 base from V and 1 base from J, leaving 7 bases between. Germline assignment: CDR1 MGHRA and CDR2 YSYEKL. The CDR3 sequence is 14 residues long. CDR3 coding DNA: TGCGCCAGCAGCCAAGGGACATCGAACACTGAAGCTTTCTTT. It yields the protein CASSQGTSNTEAFF.

V and J are TRBV28 and TRBJ1-1; TRBD1 aligns across 7 bases. Germline lookup yields CDR1 MDHEN and CDR2 SYDVKM. The CDR3 length is 13 residues. V lost 6 bases, J lost 6 bases, and 7 bases stayed unmatched. In DNA form, the CDR3 reads TGTGCCAGCAGAGCGACAGGGCAGGCTGAAGCTTTCTTT. Protein sequence: CASRATGQAEAFF.

The V call is TRBV30, the J call TRBJ2-5; D is perhaps TRBD2 (6 bases). Germline V lookup: CDR1 GTSNPN, CDR2 SVGIG (reference sequence). This CDR3 spans 14 amino acids. Trimming pared 5 bases from V and 5 bases from J, leaving 18 bases between. The CDR3 loop is CAWGEEQLGETQYF. DNA for the CDR3: TGTGCCTGGGGGGAGGAACAGTTAGGGGAGACCCAGTACTTC.

The chain links TRBV3-1 (or the pseudogene TRBV3-2) to TRBJ2-3; 11 bases line up with TRBD2. The CDR3 covers 12 residues. CDR1 is LGHDT and CDR2 is YNNKEL in the germline V gene (reference sequence). Trimming at V came to 7 bases and at J to 9 bases, leaving 3 bases not matched to a gene. CDR3 coding DNA: TGTGCCAGCAACCTAGCGGGAGGAACGCAGTATTTT. Protein: CASNLAGGTQYF.

The rearrangement uses TRBV28 and TRBJ2-3, with 11 bases identical to TRBD2. V gave up 8 bases and J gave up 5 bases; unmatched junction bases: 0. Germline V gives CDR1 MDHEN, CDR2 SYDVKM. The CDR3 totals 12 residues. This CDR3 reads CASGLAGDTQYF. CDR3 DNA sequence: TGTGCCAGCGGACTAGCGGGAGATACGCAGTATTTT.

The chain couples TRBV28 to TRBJ2-3; D is perhaps TRBD2 (5 bases). V was clipped by 5 bases and J by 3 bases, with 15 bases between them. CDR3 size: 15 residues. Germline V gene lookup returns CDR1 MDHEN and CDR2 SYDVKM. In nucleotides, the CDR3 is TGTGCCAGCAGTCCCAGAGGGTTGGGAACAGATACGCAGTATTTT. It is translated as CASSPRGLGTDTQYF.

This clone was seen just once. The chain joins TRBV30 to TRBJ2-5, with 7 bases that match TRBD1. Trimming removed 3 bases from V and 5 bases from J; junction bases left unmatched: 9. The CDR3 contains 14 residues. Looked up from germline, CDR1 is GTSNPN and CDR2 is SVGIG (reference sequence). CDR3 in amino acids: CAWRRDSAAETQYF. In DNA, the CDR3 is TGTGCCTGGAGACGGGACAGCGCGGCCGAGACCCAGTACTTC. Based on the CDR3 plus reference TRBV30 and TRBJ2-5, the full variable domain is SQTIHQWPATLVQPVGSPLSLECTVEGTSNPNLYWYRQAAGRGLQLLFYSVGIGQISSEVPQNLSASRPQDRQFILSSKKLLLSDSGFYLCAWRRDSAAETQYFGPGTRLLVL.

The chain uses TRBV24-1 and TRBJ2-7; D is possibly TRBD2 (5 bases). The CDR3 is made up of 15 amino acids. CDR1 KGHDR and CDR2 SFDVKD come from the germline V gene. V lost 5 bases and J lost 0, with 13 bases in between. The CDR3 here is CATSVRIGSSYEQYF. The CDR3 DNA reads TGTGCCACCAGTGTTCGTATAGGGAGCTCCTACGAGCAGTACTTC.

This clone has a single count. The chain carries TRBV11-3 and TRBJ2-3; 10 nucleotides line up with TRBD1. The germline gives CDR1 SGHNT, CDR2 YENEEA. V dropped 4 bases and J dropped 8; count of bases not matched to a gene: 3. This CDR3 is 13 amino acids long. The CDR3 loop reads CASSSDRGATQYF. The CDR3 DNA is TGTGCCAGCAGCTCGGACAGGGGGGCTACGCAGTATTTT.

The chain employs TRBV27 and TRBJ2-1; D possibly corresponds to TRBD1 (5 bases). The CDR3 has 15 amino acids. The germline gives CDR1 MNHEY, CDR2 SMNVEV (reference sequence). Between the trimmed V and J ends, which lost 5 bases and 2 bases, there was a span of 13 bases. CDR3 DNA: TGTGCCAGCAGTAGGTCCCTGACAGCCTACAATGAGCAGTTCTTC. This encodes CASSRSLTAYNEQFF.

The CDR3 sequence is CASSYAGRSEQYF. CDR3 bases: TGTGCCAGCAGCTACGCAGGGAGGTCCGAGCAGTACTTC. The chain couples TRBV5-6 to TRBJ2-7; D may be TRBD2 (6 bases). The CDR3 sequence is 13 residues long. The germline CDR1 and CDR2 sequences are SGHDT and YYEEEE. V was shortened by 3 bases and J by 6 bases, with 13 bases between the two germline ends.

V is TRBV6-4 and J is TRBJ2-7; D ambiguous. In germline, CDR1 is MRHNA, CDR2 SNTAGT. This CDR3 region has 15 residues. Between the trimmed V and J ends, which lost 5 bases and 0 bases, there was a span of 14 bases. The CDR3 loop is CASSREAASSYEQYF. The CDR3 DNA reads as TGTGCCAGCAGTCGAGAGGCAGCAAGCTCCTACGAGCAGTACTTC.

The CDR3 DNA reads TGTGCCAGCAGCTTCGGACAGAGGGAGACCCAGTACTTC. Translated: CASSFGQRETQYF. The chain uses TRBV5-4 and TRBJ2-5; D possibly corresponds to TRBD1 (6 bases). The germline V gene has CDR1 SGHNT and CDR2 YYREEE (reference sequence). V was shortened by 2 bases and J by 5 bases, with 10 bases between the two germline ends. The CDR3 has 13 amino acids.

This clone has just a few counts. This chain links TRBV19 with TRBJ1-1; 8 nucleotides align to TRBD1. The CDR3 length is 13 residues. Germline V lookup: CDR1 LNHDA, CDR2 SQIVND (reference sequence). V dropped 6 bases and J dropped 6; count of bases not matched to a gene: 6. The CDR3 loop reads CASRPDRDAEAFF. The DNA of the CDR3 is TGTGCCAGTAGACCGGACAGGGACGCTGAAGCTTTCTTT.

The V and J genes are TRBV11-2 and TRBJ2-7; 8 bases fit TRBD2. V was clipped by 4 bases and J by 5 bases; unmatched bases: 10. The CDR3 consists of 15 residues. Germline assignment: CDR1 SGHAT and CDR2 FQNNGV. The CDR3 DNA follows: TGTGCCAGCAGCTCCGGGGGGGGCGTTAGGAACGAGCAGTACTTC. It is translated as CASSSGGGVRNEQYF.

This clone was seen only once. V and J are TRBV5-1 and TRBJ1-1; D not resolved. The V end was cut by 4 bases, the J end by 1 base, with 14 bases between. CDR1 and CDR2 from the germline V gene are SGHRS and YFSETQ. The CDR3 sequence is 15 residues long. The DNA of the CDR3 is TGCGCCAGCAGCCCCCGACGGGGTCCGAACACTGAAGCTTTCTTT. It translates to CASSPRRGPNTEAFF.

The chain has TRBV6-5 and TRBJ2-3; D not resolved. Germline loops: CDR1 MNHEY, CDR2 SVGAGI. Trimming removed 0 bases at V and 5 bases at J, with 6 bases between. The CDR3 covers 13 residues. The CDR3 loop reads CASSYSSRDTQYF. The CDR3 bases are TGTGCCAGCAGTTACTCGTCCCGAGATACGCAGTATTTT.